This T cell receptor beta chain was retrieved from a study of regulatory T cells in long-lasting Graves disease. Libraries of TCR beta came from iRepertoire HTBI primers plus Arm-PCR of CDR3 regions. TCRdb fed the multiplex PCR reads into MiXCR, producing one record per CDR3 protein. The table has 550,000 to 700,000 distinct CDR3 sequences, around 16% seen once. Losses at the gene ends were 4 bases for V and 5 bases for J; bases not matched to a gene: 11. CDR3 size: 15 residues. CDR1 is DFQATT and CDR2 is SNEGSKA in the germline V gene (reference sequence). Time point specified: newly diagnosed GD, antithyroid drugs for less than 3 months. Making the TCR library involved RNA that had been extracted from PBMCs. Study-wide results and caveats: A greater number of public clonotypes (roughly 2,800) was shared by persistent patients than by new patients (over 900). Gene preferences differed: TRBV28, TRBJ1-2, TRBJ2-5 in persistent cases.

This clonotype has at least ten counts. Its specificity is unknown. These data were likewise used in another study, on T cells in Graves' hyperthyroidism and ophthalmopathy. This second study says: The definition of stable Graves' hyperthyroidism was no ophthalmopathy progression within 18 months. HTBI primers were employed in a first-round RT-PCR of the TCR CDR3.

This clonotype was sampled from a man younger than 30 with Graves disease. The V call is TRBV20-1, the J call TRBJ2-7; 10 bases are shared with TRBD2. This material consisted of peripheral blood mononuclear cells (PBMCs), taken at new diagnosis, from a patient treated with antithyroid drugs. CDR3 nucleotide sequence: TGCAGTGCTAACCCGCCGGGACTAGCGCGCGACGAGCAGTACTTC. This gives the protein CSANPPGLARDEQYF.